A single sample gave rise to the 29 T cell receptor beta chains below, sequenced in a study of cytomegalovirus exposure and HLA in healthy donors. In the PCR, 60 Vbeta and 13 Jbeta primers were used. Here immunoSEQ multiplex PCR was the method, and the copy in TCRdb shows in-frame clones only, minus some. Here the sample spans fewer than 95,000 clones, approximately 57% being singletons. The sample taken for sequencing was PBMCs. These receptors originate from a woman aged 30 to 39 in good health and CMV-seronegative.

The gene calls are TRBV7-9 and TRBJ1-1; the D is unclear. This CDR3 comprises 13 residues. Germline V gives CDR1 SEHNR, CDR2 FQNEAQ (reference sequence). V was pared by 1 base and J by 4 bases, with 7 bases between. The CDR3 protein is CASSLEPVTEAFF. Written as DNA, the CDR3 is TGTGCCAGCAGCTTAGAACCGGTCACTGAAGCTTTCTTT.

The rearrangement joins TRBV4-2 to TRBJ2-1; a possible D gene is TRBD1 (5 bases). CDR1 and CDR2 (germline): LGHNA, YNFKEQ. This CDR3 has 15 amino acids. The V and J ends lost 0 bases and 2 bases respectively, with 8 bases between them. In DNA, the CDR3 is TGTGCCAGCAGCCAAGAACAGGTTCCCTACAATGAGCAGTTCTTC. It encodes CASSQEQVPYNEQFF.

The rearrangement uses TRBV11-2 and TRBJ1-2; 7 nucleotides agree with TRBD1. This CDR3 has 15 amino acids. Germline V gene data show CDR1 as SGHAT and CDR2 as FQNNGV. V shed 5 bases, J shed 0 bases, and the junction held 6 bases outside the gene matches. The CDR3 region is CASSTFRGANYGYTF. CDR3 DNA sequence: TGTGCCAGCAGCACCTTCAGGGGGGCTAACTATGGCTACACCTTC.

The rearrangement joins TRBV7-9 to TRBJ2-2; 11 bases are shared with TRBD1. CDR3 length equals 15 residues. The germline gives CDR1 SEHNR, CDR2 FQNEAQ (reference sequence). V shed 6 bases, J shed 4 bases, and the junction held 4 bases outside the gene matches. DNA of the CDR3: TGTGCCAGCAGTTCCGGGACAGGGGGCACCGGGGAGCTGTTTTTT. Translating it yields CASSSGTGGTGELFF.

The CDR3 loop is CASSPTGLEYNEQFF. CDR3 sequence (DNA): TGTGCCAGCTCACCGACGGGACTTGAATACAATGAGCAGTTCTTC. This chain links TRBV18 with TRBJ2-1; possible D gene TRBD2, 6 bases. Germline values: CDR1 KGHSH, CDR2 LQKENI. The CDR3 is made up of 15 amino acids. Trimming removed 3 bases at V and 4 bases at J, with 13 bases between.

This clone was found once. The V and J genes are TRBV10-1 and TRBJ1-2, with a tentative D call TRBD1 (6 bases). There are 13 residues in the CDR3. Trimming stripped 6 bases from V and 6 bases from J, with 14 bases between. Germline lookup yields CDR1 WNHNN and CDR2 SYGVQD (reference sequence). This CDR3 is CASSPTGTHGYTF. Here the CDR3 DNA reads TGCGCCAGCAGCCCAACAGGGACCCATGGCTACACCTTC.

This sequence joins TRBV4-1 and TRBJ1-1; 8 positions agree with TRBD1. This CDR3 has 15 amino acids. V lost 11 bases, J lost 11 bases, and 22 bases stayed unmatched. Germline V gene data show CDR1 as MGHRA and CDR2 as YSYEKL. CDR3 nucleotides: TGCGCCTGCACTTGGGACAGGTCTTCATCATTGGAGGCTTTCTTT. It is translated as CACTWDRSSSLEAFF.

The V gene is TRBV5-4, the J gene TRBJ2-2; possibly TRBD1 for D (6 bases). Trimming pared 2 bases from V and 8 bases from J, leaving 7 bases between. The CDR3 consists of 12 residues. From germline, CDR1 is SGHNT and CDR2 YYREEE (reference sequence). CDR3 residues: CASSFDRGELFF. CDR3 DNA: TGTGCCAGCAGCTTTGACAGGGGGGAGCTGTTTTTT.

This clone was seen once. CDR3 in DNA: TGTGCCAGCAGCTCCTCCGGGACAACGGCCAGCCAGACCCAGTACTTC. Its translation: CASSSSGTTASQTQYF. The chain couples TRBV7-2 to TRBJ2-5, with D perhaps TRBD1 (6 bases). Germline V gene lookup returns CDR1 SGHTA and CDR2 FQGNSA. The CDR3 loop spans 16 amino acids. V was clipped by 4 bases and J by 6 bases, with 21 bases between them.

This chain connects TRBV6-5 to TRBJ1-1; D gene ambiguous. CDR1 and CDR2 (germline): MNHEY, SVGAGI. The CDR3 has 14 residues. V was shortened by 2 bases and J by 1 base, with 8 bases between the two germline ends. The CDR3, as DNA: TGTGCCAGCAGTTACCCGGGGTCGAACACTGAAGCTTTCTTT. This translates into CASSYPGSNTEAFF.

As to this clone: At one end, the junction sequence differs from germline, possibly due to a read error. This chain links TRBV11-2 with TRBJ1-2; the D gene is possibly TRBD1 (6 bases). Germline CDR1 and CDR2: SGHAT and FQNNGV. CDR3 size: 15 residues. The CDR3 sequence: CAGSLAGTLTGGYTF. CDR3 DNA: TGTGCCGGCAGCTTAGCCGGGACATTGACGGGGGGCTACACCTTC.

The V gene is TRBV27, the J gene TRBJ1-1; D remains unclear. The V gene's germline CDR1 is MNHEY and CDR2 SMNVEV (reference sequence). The CDR3 has 13 residues. Trimming pared 3 bases from V and 4 bases from J, leaving 9 bases between. CDR3 sequence (DNA): TGTGCCAGCAGTTTGGTGCGGAGCACTGAAGCTTTCTTT. Protein: CASSLVRSTEAFF.

The chain uses TRBV6-5 and TRBJ2-1, with D perhaps TRBD2 (5 bases). The CDR3 runs to 15 residues. Germline loops: CDR1 MNHEY, CDR2 SVGAGI. Deletions cut 2 bases from V and 1 base from J, with 9 bases between. For the CDR3, the DNA is TGTGCCAGCAGTTACGACGGGGTGTCCTACAATGAGCAGTTCTTC. Encoded protein: CASSYDGVSYNEQFF.

The genes are TRBV19 and TRBJ2-1, with D perhaps matching TRBD2 (5 bases). The CDR3 runs 15 residues. Germline lookup yields CDR1 LNHDA and CDR2 SQIVND (reference sequence). With 6 bases removed from V and 1 base from J, the gap between germline ends came to 13 bases. As DNA, the CDR3 is TGTGCCAGTAGGACCCCCGGAGGTTCCTACAATGAGCAGTTCTTC. It encodes CASRTPGGSYNEQFF.

Concerning this clone itself: Other DNA sequences in the sample encode the same CDR3. The chain uses TRBV7-3 and TRBJ1-1; 9 bases match TRBD1. Trimming cost V 3 bases and J 2 bases; bases outside gene matches: 4. The CDR3 loop spans 15 amino acids. Germline lookup yields CDR1 SGHTA and CDR2 FQGTGA. The CDR3 sequence is CASSLTGGANTEAFF. The CDR3 bases are TGTGCCAGCAGCTTGACAGGGGGGGCAAACACTGAAGCTTTCTTT.

The chain is built from TRBV15 and TRBJ1-1, with TRBD1 matching over 9 bases. CDR1 and CDR2 (germline): LNHNV, YYDKDF (reference sequence). With V trimmed by 2 bases and J by 3 bases, 4 bases remained unmatched. The CDR3 extends over 15 amino acids. CDR3: CATSRRQGEDTEAFF. Here the CDR3 DNA reads TGTGCCACCAGCAGAAGACAGGGGGAGGACACTGAAGCTTTCTTT.

The chain carries TRBV7-2 and TRBJ1-5; 7 bases align to TRBD1. The V gene's germline CDR1 is SGHTA and CDR2 FQGNSA. V lost 5 bases and J lost 9; bases outside the gene matches: 10. This CDR3 is built from 14 residues. The CDR3 nucleotides are TGTGCCAGCAGCCCCGGGACAGATTCTCGGCCCCAGCATTTT. Its protein product is CASSPGTDSRPQHF. The entire variable domain, with the rest obtained from reference TRBV7-2 and TRBJ1-5, is as follows: GAGVSQSPSNKVTEKGKDVELRCDPISGHTALYWYRQSLGQGLEFLIYFQGNSAPDKSGLPSDRFSAERTGGSVSTLTIQRTQQEDSAVYLCASSPGTDSRPQHFGDGTRLSIL.

The genes are TRBV10-2 and TRBJ2-5; D possibly corresponds to TRBD2 (6 bases). The CDR3 has 12 residues. Germline CDR1 WSHSY, CDR2 SAAADI. Trimming pared 9 bases from V and 11 bases from J, leaving 19 bases between. The DNA of the CDR3 is TGCGCCAGTACGTTCAAGCCGGGGGAGCAGTACTTC. This codes for CASTFKPGEQYF.

The V call is TRBV7-2, the J call TRBJ2-7; 8 positions agree with TRBD2. Per germline, CDR1 SGHTA and CDR2 FQGNSA. This CDR3 has 14 residues. The V segment lost 5 bases and the J segment 5 bases; nucleotides outside the gene matches: 8. The DNA for the CDR3 is TGTGCCAGCAGCATTAGCGGGACCACCCACGAGCAGTACTTC. Its translation: CASSISGTTHEQYF.

J is TRBJ1-4 and V is TRBV29-1, with a possible D match to TRBD1 (5 bases). CDR3 length equals 12 residues. Trimming stripped 6 bases from V and 15 bases from J, with 20 bases between. Germline V gene lookup returns CDR1 SQVTM and CDR2 ANQGSEA. Here the CDR3 reads CSVDTSRGFVFF. CDR3 in DNA: TGCAGCGTGGATACGTCTAGGGGTTTCGTGTTTTTT.

This clone has a single count. V and J are TRBV5-1 and TRBJ1-2; D may be TRBD1 (5 bases). The V end was cut by 4 bases, the J end by 8 bases, with 18 bases between. CDR1 and CDR2 from the germline V gene are SGHRS and YFSETQ. The CDR3 loop spans 14 amino acids. The CDR3 DNA sequence: TGCGCCAGCAGCACGCTGGCGGACATCTTCGGCTACACCTTC. It yields the protein CASSTLADIFGYTF. The full variable domain, in which reference TRBV5-1 and TRBJ1-2 provide the parts outside the CDR3, is KAGVTQTPRYLIKTRGQQVTLSCSPISGHRSVSWYQQTPGQGLQFLFEYFSETQRNKGNFPGRFSGRQFSNSRSEMNVSTLELGDSALYLCASSTLADIFGYTFGSGTRLTVV.

This chain uses TRBV11-2 with TRBJ2-7; tentative D call: TRBD2 (7 bases). Germline assignment: CDR1 SGHAT and CDR2 FQNNGV. The V end lost 0 bases, the J end lost 4 bases, and 19 bases lay between the germline ends. This CDR3 contains 17 residues. CDR3 sequence: CASSLERMSRGLYEQYF. In nucleotides, the CDR3 is TGTGCCAGCAGCTTAGAAAGAATGTCCAGGGGACTATACGAGCAGTACTTC.

The rearrangement links TRBV18 to TRBJ1-1; a possible D gene is TRBD1 (5 bases). The germline CDR1 and CDR2 sequences are KGHSH and LQKENI. V was trimmed by 2 bases and J by 0 bases, leaving 10 bases between them. The CDR3 length is 15 residues. CDR3 nucleotides: TGTGCCAGCTCACCAGTACAGGTCATGAACACTGAAGCTTTCTTT. As protein: CASSPVQVMNTEAFF.

This chain joins TRBV7-9 and TRBJ1-5; 9 nucleotides line up with TRBD1. Germline loops: CDR1 SEHNR, CDR2 FQNEAQ (reference sequence). The V and J ends lost 1 base and 4 bases, in that order; junction bases with no gene match: 2. CDR3 size: 15 residues. CDR3 sequence: CASSLEGTGNQPQHF. The CDR3 nucleotides read TGTGCCAGCAGCTTAGAAGGGACAGGGAATCAGCCCCAGCATTTT.

This clone was recorded a few times. This CDR3 is also generated by other DNA sequences in the sample. This sequence joins TRBV2 and TRBJ1-2, with D tentatively TRBD1 (6 bases). This CDR3 contains 13 residues. Germline V CDR1 and CDR2: SNHLY, FYNNEI. V was clipped by 11 bases and J by 4 bases, with 17 bases between them. The CDR3 is CAGRRGLGYGYTF. The DNA of the CDR3 is TGTGCCGGCCGGCGGGGGCTTGGCTATGGCTACACCTTC. Together with reference TRBV2 and TRBJ1-2, the CDR3 gives the full variable domain: EPEVTQTPSHQVTQMGQEVILRCVPISNHLYFYWYRQILGQKVEFLVSFYNNEISEKSEIFDDQFSVERPDGSNFTLKIRSTKLEDSAMYFCAGRRGLGYGYTFGSGTRLTVV.

This rearrangement joins TRBV2 to TRBJ1-1; 10 bases match TRBD1. The CDR3 is made up of 13 amino acids. With 6 bases clipped from V and 4 bases from J, the junction kept 2 bases outside the gene matches. Germline CDR1 and CDR2: SNHLY and FYNNEI. The CDR3 sequence is CASRRTGGTEAFF. As DNA, the CDR3 is TGTGCCAGCAGACGGACAGGGGGCACTGAAGCTTTCTTT.

This sequence joins TRBV5-4 and TRBJ1-1, with unresolved D. V was shortened by 0 bases and J by 1 base, with 13 bases between the two germline ends. Germline lookup yields CDR1 SGHNT and CDR2 YYREEE (reference sequence). The CDR3 covers 16 residues. CDR3 loop: CASSLGGGNWNTEAFF. CDR3 coding DNA: TGTGCCAGCAGCTTGGGTGGCGGAAACTGGAACACTGAAGCTTTCTTT.

The chain carries TRBV5-1 and TRBJ2-2; 9 nucleotides match TRBD2. The CDR3 runs 15 residues. CDR1 SGHRS and CDR2 YFSETQ come from the germline V gene. The junction had 6 bases not matched to a gene; V was cut back by 4 bases and J by 5 bases. This CDR3 reads CASSGGLARTGELFF. The CDR3 coding sequence is TGCGCCAGCAGCGGTGGACTAGCGCGAACCGGGGAGCTGTTTTTT.

V usage is TRBV7-2 and J usage is TRBJ2-1; 10 bases fit TRBD2. In germline, CDR1 is SGHTA, CDR2 FQGNSA. With V trimmed by 4 bases and J by 4 bases, 7 bases remained unmatched. The CDR3 consists of 16 residues. This chain's CDR3 is CASSSEAGGWYNEQFF. CDR3 nucleotide sequence: TGTGCCAGCAGCTCGGAAGCGGGAGGGTGGTACAATGAGCAGTTCTTC.